This TCR beta chain was sequenced for a study of cytomegalovirus exposure and HLA in healthy donors. Notes on the study in general: Differences between HLA loci emerged in a later analysis of TCR association rates, with DRB1 most and HLA-C fewest. Later analysis identified several of the most significant clusters that appeared linked to common viral pathogens. For most subjects, TCR beta sequences were reported to predict HLA-A and HLA-B alleles with accuracy. Most TCR beta V segments were productive about 90% or about 30% of the time in an earlier analysis.

To note about this clone: The antigen remains unidentified.

The PCR made use of 60 Vbeta and 13 Jbeta primers. Clones were sequenced by immunoSEQ multiplex PCR, and TCRdb holds only the in-frame ones, with some missing. Recorded for this sample: about 100,000 clones. Sequencing input: PBMCs. The sequence was obtained from a man aged 50 to 59 in good health and CMV-seronegative.

CDR3 nucleotide sequence: TGTGCCAGCTCACCCACCGAGTCCGGGACAGGGGACGAAAAACTGTTTTTT. It specifies CASSPTESGTGDEKLFF. This rearrangement joins TRBV18 to TRBJ1-4; 10 bases align to TRBD1. This CDR3 has 17 amino acids. With V trimmed by 3 bases and J by 8 bases, 12 bases remained unmatched. Germline values: CDR1 KGHSH, CDR2 LQKENI.